Shown below are 20 T cell receptor beta chains from a single sample sequenced in a study of CD8 T cells in Susac syndrome (dated by TCRdb to between 2018 and 2021). The library was obtained by the immunoSEQ multiplex PCR assay. RNA was extracted using the RNeasy kit, and about 0.5 to 1 microgram was reverse transcribed with random hexamers. The raw public reads went through TCRdb reprocessing: fastp at Q25, MiXCR clone calling, in-frame beta chains kept. Every entry covers one CDR3 protein and lists the most common genes and DNA from its rows. The sample includes over 120,000 distinct CDR3 sequences, with more than 85% observed a single time. 0.13% to 0.15% of the sample comes from the top ten. The sample taken for sequencing was CD4+ T cells from PBMCs. The receptors derive from a human donor with Susac syndrome.

The chain recombines TRBV5-1 with TRBJ2-2; tentative D call: TRBD1 (6 bases). The ends were cut back, 0 bases at V and 6 bases at J, with 12 bases in the middle. CDR1 is SGHRS, CDR2 YFSETQ, per germline. This CDR3 has 15 residues. CDR3 sequence (DNA): TGCGCCAGCAGCTTGGACAGGGCCGTGCCCGGGGAGCTGTTTTTT. Protein: CASSLDRAVPGELFF.

The V and J genes are TRBV29-1 and TRBJ1-1; D is uncertain. The germline V and J ends were trimmed by 7 bases and 2 bases, with 5 bases remaining between them. CDR1 is SQVTM, CDR2 ANQGSEA, per germline. The CDR3 covers 10 residues. The CDR3 reads CSAANTEAFF. The CDR3, as DNA: TGCAGCGCCGCCAACACTGAAGCTTTCTTT.

The chain recombines TRBV4-1 with TRBJ1-2; the D is unclear. V lost 5 bases to trimming and J lost 4 bases, with 11 bases between them. The CDR3 contains 13 residues. The germline V gene has CDR1 MGHRA and CDR2 YSYEKL. As DNA, the CDR3 is TGCGCCAGCAGCGGAGGACGGAGCTATGGCTACACCTTC. This encodes CASSGGRSYGYTF.

This chain connects TRBV20-1 to TRBJ2-3; 9 bases are shared with TRBD2. CDR3 length: 15 residues. J lost 1 base, V lost 6 bases, and 8 bases had no gene match. Germline CDR1 and CDR2: DFQATT and SNEGSKA (reference sequence). CDR3 sequence reads: CSALGAGGRTDTQYF. Here the CDR3 DNA reads TGCAGTGCCCTGGGGGCGGGAGGGCGCACAGATACGCAGTATTTT.

V gene TRBV4-1 combines with J gene TRBJ2-5; no firm D call. V lost 1 base to trimming and J lost 5 bases, with 20 bases between them. This CDR3 comprises 17 residues. The germline gives CDR1 MGHRA, CDR2 YSYEKL. CDR3 nucleotides: TGCGCCAGCAGCCAAGCGCCGTCGAGTGGCTACCGGGAGACCCAGTACTTC. Translated, it gives CASSQAPSSGYRETQYF.

The chain is built from TRBV7-9 and TRBJ2-7; no definite D call. CDR1 and CDR2 from the germline V gene are SEHNR and FQNEAQ (reference sequence). The CDR3 is 14 amino acids. The germline V and J ends were trimmed by 5 bases and 2 bases, with 13 bases remaining between them. DNA of the CDR3: TGTGCCAGCAGCCCCCGGGCAGTCCCCTACGAGCAGTACTTC. Encoded protein: CASSPRAVPYEQYF.

The chain uses TRBV7-3 and TRBJ1-2, with D possibly matching TRBD1 (5 bases). Trimming left V 5 bases short and J 5 bases short, with 12 bases between. This CDR3 has 13 residues. Germline V gives CDR1 SGHTA, CDR2 FQGTGA. CDR3 nucleotide sequence: TGTGCCAGCAGCCCGAACCAGGGATATGGCTACACCTTC. Translating it yields CASSPNQGYGYTF.

The chain is built from TRBV20-1 and TRBJ2-1; tentative D call: TRBD2 (6 bases). V was clipped by 0 bases and J by 9 bases, with 15 bases between them. The CDR3 has 14 amino acids. Germline V gives CDR1 DFQATT, CDR2 SNEGSKA (reference sequence). The CDR3: CSARDGGISGEQFF. CDR3 DNA sequence: TGCAGTGCTAGAGATGGCGGGATCTCGGGTGAGCAGTTCTTC.

V and J are TRBV5-1 and TRBJ1-4; no definite D call. Germline V gene data show CDR1 as SGHRS and CDR2 as YFSETQ. Trimming took off 3 bases at V and 1 base at J, with 7 bases between the two ends. The CDR3 covers 14 residues. The CDR3 protein is CASSSIGTNEKLFF. The DNA for the CDR3 is TGCGCCAGCAGCTCTATCGGAACTAATGAAAAACTGTTTTTT.

The chain carries TRBV6-6 and TRBJ2-5; the D gene is possibly TRBD1 (6 bases). This CDR3 spans 15 amino acids. The V and J ends lost 2 bases and 4 bases respectively, with 14 bases between them. Germline V gives CDR1 MNHNY, CDR2 SVGAGI (reference sequence). CDR3 in DNA: TGTGCCAGCAGTTACCTTGGGACACCTCCAGAGACCCAGTACTTC. It codes for CASSYLGTPPETQYF.

The chain carries TRBV27 and TRBJ2-5; D is possibly TRBD2 (5 bases). This CDR3 has 15 residues. Germline loops: CDR1 MNHEY, CDR2 SMNVEV (reference sequence). Between the trimmed V and J ends, which lost 5 bases and 7 bases, there was a span of 20 bases. CDR3 sequence (DNA): TGTGCCAGCAGTAGGGCAGTGGGAGCGCGGGCGACCCAGTACTTC. It yields the protein CASSRAVGARATQYF.

The chain joins TRBV30 to TRBJ1-4, with 7 bases aligning to TRBD1. Germline CDR1 GTSNPN, CDR2 SVGIG (reference sequence). Trimming took 0 bases from V and 5 from J; bases not matched to a gene: 6. This CDR3 contains 15 residues. The DNA for the CDR3 is TGTGCCTGGAGTGTGAACAGGGGAGAAAATGAAAAACTGTTTTTT. It codes for CAWSVNRGENEKLFF. Using reference TRBV30 and TRBJ1-4 for the parts outside the CDR3, the full variable domain is SQTIHQWPATLVQPVGSPLSLECTVEGTSNPNLYWYRQAAGRGLQLLFYSVGIGQISSEVPQNLSASRPQDRQFILSSKKLLLSDSGFYLCAWSVNRGENEKLFFGSGTQLSVL.

The chain couples TRBV29-1 to TRBJ2-7, with TRBD1 as a possible D gene (5 bases). CDR3 size: 13 residues. Trimming took off 4 bases at V and 1 base at J, with 11 bases between the two ends. Germline V gene data show CDR1 as SQVTM and CDR2 as ANQGSEA. The CDR3 is CSVGRRQSYEQYF. For the CDR3, the DNA is TGCAGCGTTGGCCGGAGACAGTCCTACGAGCAGTACTTC.

CDR3 amino acids: CASSLVVEQFF. The CDR3 coding sequence is TGTGCCAGCAGTTTAGTTGTTGAGCAGTTCTTC. The chain links TRBV12-3 or TRBV12-4 to TRBJ2-1; D not resolved. CDR3 size: 11 residues. V was pared by 1 base and J by 9 bases, with 4 bases between.

The CDR3 region has the DNA TGTGCCTGGAACCGAGGGGGTAATCAGCCCCAGCATTTT. Translating it yields CAWNRGGNQPQHF. The chain links TRBV30 to TRBJ1-5; D perhaps matches TRBD1 (6 bases). V was shortened by 4 bases and J by 4 bases, with 11 bases between the two germline ends. Germline values: CDR1 GTSNPN, CDR2 SVGIG (reference sequence). This CDR3 has 13 residues.

The table lists this clonotype with a count of one. CDR3 DNA sequence: TGCAGTGCTAGGGGAGCCGGGACTAGCTACAATGAGCAGTTCTTC. It translates to CSARGAGTSYNEQFF. This chain connects TRBV20-1 to TRBJ2-1, with 8 bases fitting TRBD2. Germline trimming cut 3 bases from V and 3 bases from J; bases unmatched to any gene: 7. The CDR3 is 15 residues long. Germline V gene lookup returns CDR1 DFQATT and CDR2 SNEGSKA (reference sequence).

The chain is built from TRBV5-6 and TRBJ1-1; D not certain. The CDR3 has 12 residues. V was shortened by 0 bases and J by 7 bases, with 7 bases between the two germline ends. The germline V gene has CDR1 SGHDT and CDR2 YYEEEE. CDR3 sequence reads: CASSLVLGEAFF. CDR3 in DNA: TGTGCCAGCAGCTTGGTACTCGGTGAAGCTTTCTTT.

The V gene is TRBV5-1, the J gene TRBJ1-5, with 8 bases identical to TRBD1. CDR3 length equals 14 residues. Germline CDR1 SGHRS, CDR2 YFSETQ. After removal of 3 bases from V and 4 bases from J, the junction contained 3 bases not matched to a gene. The chain's CDR3 is CASSSGQENQPQHF. The CDR3 DNA reads TGCGCCAGCAGCTCGGGACAGGAAAATCAGCCCCAGCATTTT.

The chain is built from TRBV15 and TRBJ2-7, with D tentatively TRBD1 or TRBD2 (5 bases each). The CDR3 extends over 15 amino acids. Trimming removed 0 bases from V and 0 bases from J, with 9 bases in between. CDR1 and CDR2 from the germline V gene are LNHNV and YYDKDF (reference sequence). CDR3 in DNA: TGTGCCACCAGCAGAGATGGGGACGGCTCCTACGAGCAGTACTTC. Protein product: CATSRDGDGSYEQYF.

The J gene is TRBJ1-1, the V gene TRBV20-1; 7 nucleotides agree with TRBD1. Germline assignment: CDR1 DFQATT and CDR2 SNEGSKA (reference sequence). Trimming at V came to 1 base and at J to 3 bases, leaving 5 bases not matched to a gene. This CDR3 has 14 amino acids. The CDR3 here is CSARGSRGDTEAFF. CDR3 DNA sequence: TGCAGTGCTAGAGGTTCCAGGGGGGACACTGAAGCTTTCTTT.